The subject of this entry is one TCR beta chain. The germline V gene has CDR1 SGDLS and CDR2 YYNGEE. V lost 0 bases and J 6 bases, leaving 9 bases between the germline ends. The CDR3 has 14 residues. As processed by the authors: By means of reference gene primer amplification, nucleated cell counts were estimated. Sequencing used immunoSEQ multiplex PCR; TCRdb keeps in-frame clones, though not all of them. From that table come the V and J calls and clone size; the DNA was used to work out D and trimming. The table shows 200,000 to 250,000 clones, with roughly 80% occurring only once. The data are from a study of blood T cell repertoires in COVID-19. Study summary: The origin of the acute and convalescent COVID-19 samples was the United States, Italy and Spain. T cells, B-cell-depleted T cells, or PBMCs supplied cDNA or gDNA.

The clonotype originates from a woman of 80 years or more with acute or convalescent COVID-19. Material: peripheral blood. This chain joins TRBV9 and TRBJ2-2; D perhaps matches TRBD2 (5 bases). CDR3: CASSVAGVAGELFF. CDR3 nucleotide sequence: TGTGCCAGCAGCGTAGCCGGGGTCGCCGGGGAGCTGTTTTTT.